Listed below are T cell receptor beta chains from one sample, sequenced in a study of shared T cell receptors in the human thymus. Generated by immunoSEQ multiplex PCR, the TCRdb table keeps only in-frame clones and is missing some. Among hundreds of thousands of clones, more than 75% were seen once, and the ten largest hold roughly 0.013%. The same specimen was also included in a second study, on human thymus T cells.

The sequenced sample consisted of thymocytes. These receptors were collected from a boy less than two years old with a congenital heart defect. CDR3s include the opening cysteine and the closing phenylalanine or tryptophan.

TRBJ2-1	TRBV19	CASSIRDRVYNEQFF
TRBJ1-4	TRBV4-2	CASSQSTGGRGEKLFF
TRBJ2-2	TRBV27	CASRDMQGQVPTGELFF
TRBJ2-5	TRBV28	CASSAKGATQYF
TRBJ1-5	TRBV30	CAWTPGTGRKPQHF
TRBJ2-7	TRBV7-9	CASSLAPPTSGSDEQYF
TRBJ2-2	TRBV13	CASSCLIPNTGELFF
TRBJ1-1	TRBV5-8	CEGGRVNTEAFF
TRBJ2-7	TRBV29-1	CSVVRGSSYEQYF
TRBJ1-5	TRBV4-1	CASSQGQAGGNQPQHF